This T cell receptor (beta chain) was retrieved from a study of blood T cell repertoires in COVID-19. Study summary: Sites in the United States, Italy and Spain provided acute and convalescent COVID-19 samples. PBMCs, B-cell-depleted T cells, or T cells were the source of the cDNA or gDNA that made up the material.

Seattle enrolled patients during active infection and tracked them longitudinally. The CDR3 is 13 amino acids. The V gene end was trimmed by 8 bases and the J gene end by 9 bases; junction bases not matched to a gene: 9. The germline V gene has CDR1 MDHEN and CDR2 SYDVKM. Per the study methods: Scientists estimated how many nucleated cells there were by amplifying reference gene primers. Sequenced by immunoSEQ multiplex PCR; TCRdb stores in-frame clones only, minus some. The V and J calls and the clone size are those of that table, but D and trimming were determined from the DNA. The sample consists of roughly 320,000 clones, roughly 89% of them appearing once.

This TCR came from a woman between 25 and 40 years old with COVID-19, enrolled during active disease. Sequencing was carried out using peripheral blood. J is TRBJ1-5 and V is TRBV28, with 8 nucleotides matching TRBD1. The CDR3 bases are TGTGCCAGCGCAGGGACAGGCCCCTCGCCCCAGCATTTT. Its translation is CASAGTGPSPQHF. The full variable domain, completed using reference TRBV28 and TRBJ1-5, is DVKVTQSSRYLVKRTGEKVFLECVQDMDHENMFWYRQDPGLGLRLIYFSYDVKMKEKGDIPEGYSVSREKKERFSLILESASTNQTSMYLCASAGTGPSPQHFGDGTRLSIL.